This record concerns one TCR beta chain sequence. Its antigen remains unknown. This CDR3 is built from 11 residues. V gave up 2 bases and J gave up 7 bases, with 4 bases separating them. Germline V gene data show CDR1 as SGDLS and CDR2 as YYNGEE. The method was immunoSEQ multiplex PCR; TCRdb's version includes in-frame clones alone and lacks a portion of them. The repertoire includes 300,000 to 450,000 clones, about 90% of them detected once, and around 4.2% sits in the top ten. This specimen comes from a study of Ad26.COV2.S vaccination and SARS-CoV-2 variants. General study findings and limits: In TCR breadth and depth analyses, total T cell responses may have been underestimated. Following vaccination, spike-specific CD8+ and CD4+ T cell responses reportedly exhibited substantial breadth. People who got the vaccine had more spike-specific TCR breadth than people who got placebo.

The TCR originated in a human donor who had recovered from COVID-19. This chain joins TRBV9 and TRBJ2-1; D ambiguous. The sample here was peripheral blood, taken after recovery from COVID-19. The DNA for the CDR3 is TGTGCCAGCAGCGTGTCAAATGAGCAGTTCTTC. Amino acids: CASSVSNEQFF.